This T cell receptor (beta chain) was found in a study of metastatic and nonmetastatic thyroid tumors. As for the study in general: Malignant and benign thyroid patients had repertoires compared in peripheral blood and tumor or nodule tissue.

Trimming pared 0 bases from V and 8 bases from J, leaving 13 bases between. This CDR3 region has 14 residues. Germline CDR1 LNHNV, CDR2 YYDKDF (reference sequence). TCRdb re-called clones via MiXCR from the PCR reads. This table holds roughly 29,000 clones, 20% found once. By share of the sample, this clone is medium-sized. The entire patient cohort was treatment-naive prior to thyroid surgery. The rearrangement uses TRBV15 and TRBJ1-2, with D tentatively TRBD1 (5 bases). What was sequenced was blood. This TCR was sampled from a female donor with papillary thyroid cancer or a benign thyroid nodule (not recorded which). Some clones in this sample may be carry-over from other donors' samples. The CDR3 DNA follows: TGTGCCACCAGCAGAGAACAGGACGCCAGGGGCTACACCTTC. Translated, it gives CATSREQDARGYTF.